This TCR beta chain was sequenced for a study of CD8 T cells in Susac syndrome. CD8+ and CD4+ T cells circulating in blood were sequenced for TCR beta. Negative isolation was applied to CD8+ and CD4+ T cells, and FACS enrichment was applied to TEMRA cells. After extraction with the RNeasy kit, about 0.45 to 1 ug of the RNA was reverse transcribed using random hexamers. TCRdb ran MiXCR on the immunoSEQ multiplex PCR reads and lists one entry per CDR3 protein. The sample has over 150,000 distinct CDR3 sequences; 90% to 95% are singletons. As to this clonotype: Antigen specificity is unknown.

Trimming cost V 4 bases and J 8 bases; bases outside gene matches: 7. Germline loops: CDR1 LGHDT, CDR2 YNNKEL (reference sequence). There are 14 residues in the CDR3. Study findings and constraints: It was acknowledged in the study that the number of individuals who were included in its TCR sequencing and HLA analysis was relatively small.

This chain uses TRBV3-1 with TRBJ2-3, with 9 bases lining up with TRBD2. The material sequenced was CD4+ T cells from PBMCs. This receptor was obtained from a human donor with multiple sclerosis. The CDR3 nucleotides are TGTGCCAGCAGCCGTGCGGGAGGGCCCGTTACGCAGTATTTT. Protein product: CASSRAGGPVTQYF.